The 24 T cell receptor beta chains presented below share a single source sample, sequenced in a study of blood T cell repertoires in COVID-19. The assay was immunoSEQ multiplex PCR, and TCRdb's table has in-frame clones only and misses some. In the table there are 300,000 to 400,000 clones, 85% of which are singletons. The source material was PBMCs or T cells enriched from blood (not recorded which). Source of these receptors: a woman aged 25 to 39 who had been exposed to COVID-19.

The chain joins TRBV27 to TRBJ1-1, with 8 bases that match TRBD1. The CDR3 totals 14 residues. V was pared by 2 bases and J by 5 bases, with 4 bases of the junction left unmatched. Germline V gives CDR1 MNHEY, CDR2 SMNVEV (reference sequence). CDR3 region: CASSLQGAGTEAFF. CDR3 nucleotides: TGTGCCAGCAGTTTACAGGGGGCGGGTACTGAAGCTTTCTTT.

The chain couples TRBV12-3 or TRBV12-4 to TRBJ1-2, with a weak D call TRBD1 (6 bases). The CDR3 contains 12 residues. Trimming stripped 8 bases from V and 3 bases from J, with 10 bases between. The DNA for the CDR3 is TGTGCCAGCCAACAGGGAGACTATGGCTACACCTTC. Its translation is CASQQGDYGYTF.

The gene calls are TRBV2 and TRBJ2-3; 11 nucleotides match TRBD2. CDR1 is SNHLY and CDR2 is FYNNEI in the germline V gene. This CDR3 spans 12 amino acids. The junction had 7 bases not matched to a gene; V was cut back by 10 bases and J by 10 bases. The CDR3 is CAIRLAGTAQYF. CDR3 DNA: TGTGCCATTCGACTAGCGGGAACGGCGCAGTATTTT.

This chain connects TRBV29-1 to TRBJ1-6, with D perhaps matching TRBD1 (6 bases). CDR3 length: 15 amino acids. Trimming stripped 4 bases from V and 4 bases from J, with 14 bases between. Germline V gene sequence: CDR1 SQVTM, CDR2 ANQGSEA. The CDR3 loop reads CSVAWEQGYNSPLHF. CDR3 coding DNA: TGCAGCGTTGCTTGGGAACAGGGATATAATTCACCCCTCCACTTT.

This clone showed up just a few times. The genes are TRBV5-1 and TRBJ2-3; 10 positions match TRBD1. The length of the CDR3 is 15 residues. The V and J ends lost 0 bases and 4 bases, in that order; junction bases with no gene match: 2. CDR1 is SGHRS, CDR2 YFSETQ, per germline. CDR3 loop: CASSLAGTGADTQYF. The CDR3 region has the DNA TGCGCCAGCAGCTTGGCCGGGACAGGGGCAGATACGCAGTATTTT.

The chain couples TRBV30 to TRBJ2-3, with 7 bases that match TRBD2. J lost 1 base, V lost 5 bases, and 12 bases had no gene match. This CDR3 is built from 16 residues. CDR1 and CDR2 from the germline V gene are GTSNPN and SVGIG (reference sequence). CDR3 sequence: CAWGMGGSGRTDTQYF. DNA of the CDR3: TGTGCCTGGGGGATGGGGGGGAGCGGGCGCACAGATACGCAGTATTTT. Looking up the rest from reference TRBV30 and TRBJ2-3 gives the full variable domain: SQTIHQWPATLVQPVGSPLSLECTVEGTSNPNLYWYRQAAGRGLQLLFYSVGIGQISSEVPQNLSASRPQDRQFILSSKKLLLSDSGFYLCAWGMGGSGRTDTQYFGPGTRLTVL.

The J gene is TRBJ1-6, the V gene TRBV27; 7 bases line up with TRBD1. The length of the CDR3 is 12 residues. Unmatched junction bases numbered 0, after V lost 3 bases and J lost 10 bases. The germline gives CDR1 MNHEY, CDR2 SMNVEV (reference sequence). The DNA of the CDR3 is TGTGCCAGCAGTTTCAGGGGGTCACCCCTCCACTTT. It specifies CASSFRGSPLHF.

The chain combines TRBV28 with TRBJ1-2; D is perhaps TRBD1 (5 bases). Germline assignment: CDR1 MDHEN and CDR2 SYDVKM. The CDR3 consists of 12 residues. V was trimmed by 3 bases and J by 5 bases, leaving 7 bases between them. CDR3 protein: CASSLGLYGYTF. The DNA for the CDR3 is TGTGCCAGCAGTTTGGGGCTTTATGGCTACACCTTC.

The chain recombines TRBV7-9 with TRBJ1-1; 9 positions match TRBD1. This CDR3 is built from 18 residues. Trimming cost V 4 bases and J 3 bases; bases outside gene matches: 15. The germline CDR1 and CDR2 sequences are SEHNR and FQNEAQ (reference sequence). CDR3 loop: CASSSVGQGLHQDTEAFF. The CDR3, as DNA: TGTGCCAGCAGCTCAGTGGGACAGGGATTACATCAGGACACTGAAGCTTTCTTT. The full variable domain, in which reference TRBV7-9 and TRBJ1-1 provide the parts outside the CDR3, is DTGVSQNPRHKITKRGQNVTFRCDPISEHNRLYWYRQTLGQGPEFLTYFQNEAQLEKSRLLSDRFSAERPKGSFSTLEIQRTEQGDSAMYLCASSSVGQGLHQDTEAFFGQGTRLTVV.

This sequence joins TRBV30 and TRBJ2-1, with D maybe TRBD2 (5 bases). Germline V gene lookup returns CDR1 GTSNPN and CDR2 SVGIG (reference sequence). The CDR3 spans 13 residues. The V gene lost 2 bases and the J gene lost 6 bases, with 11 bases spanning the gap. This chain's CDR3 is CAWSLGSRNEQFF. The CDR3 DNA follows: TGTGCCTGGAGTTTGGGGAGCCGCAATGAGCAGTTCTTC. The whole variable domain, filled in from reference TRBV30 and TRBJ2-1, reads SQTIHQWPATLVQPVGSPLSLECTVEGTSNPNLYWYRQAAGRGLQLLFYSVGIGQISSEVPQNLSASRPQDRQFILSSKKLLLSDSGFYLCAWSLGSRNEQFFGPGTRLTVL.

For the CDR3, the DNA is TGCGCCAGCAGTCGGGACAGGGCTCCCTCGGAGGGAAACACCATATATTTT. Translation: CASSRDRAPSEGNTIYF. The rearrangement links TRBV23-1 to TRBJ1-3, with TRBD1 matching 9 bases. TRBV23-1 is annotated as an ORF whose role is uncertain. The CDR3 has 17 amino acids. The trim removed 4 bases at V and 4 bases at J, leaving 11 bases unmatched.

The rearrangement links TRBV5-1 to TRBJ2-6, with 12 bases fitting TRBD1. Germline trimming cut 2 bases from V and 2 bases from J; bases unmatched to any gene: 8. The CDR3 has 19 residues. The V gene's germline CDR1 is SGHRS and CDR2 YFSETQ. CDR3 nucleotide sequence: TGCGCCAGCAGCTTACTTTCGGGACAGGGGGCTGCTGGGGCCAACGTCCTGACTTTC. Translating it yields CASSLLSGQGAAGANVLTF.

The rearrangement links TRBV30 to TRBJ2-2, with TRBD2 matching over 13 bases. The V and J ends lost 5 bases and 5 bases, in that order; junction bases with no gene match: 5. There are 15 residues in the CDR3. Germline V gene sequence: CDR1 GTSNPN, CDR2 SVGIG (reference sequence). CDR3 coding DNA: TGTGCCTGGCCGGGACTAGCGGGGATTACCGGGGAGCTGTTTTTT. Residues: CAWPGLAGITGELFF.

The chain has TRBV28 and TRBJ2-7; 10 bases are shared with TRBD2. Germline-derived CDR1 and CDR2 are MDHEN and SYDVKM. The CDR3 contains 15 residues. The V and J ends lost 3 bases and 6 bases, in that order; junction bases with no gene match: 8. For the CDR3, the DNA is TGTGCCAGCAGTTTGCTAGCGGGAGTTTGGGCCGAGCAGTACTTC. It translates to CASSLLAGVWAEQYF.

The chain links TRBV5-1 to TRBJ2-5; 8 positions agree with TRBD1. The germline gives CDR1 SGHRS, CDR2 YFSETQ. This CDR3 is built from 15 residues. Germline trimming cut 4 bases from V and 3 bases from J; bases unmatched to any gene: 8. The CDR3 DNA reads TGCGCCAGCAGCCGGTCGGGACAGGCGGAAGAGACCCAGTACTTC. It yields the protein CASSRSGQAEETQYF.

The chain has TRBV4-1 and TRBJ2-7; 11 nucleotides match TRBD2. J lost 7 bases, V lost 1 base, and 15 bases had no gene match. The CDR3 length is 18 residues. In germline, CDR1 is MGHRA, CDR2 YSYEKL. Written as DNA, the CDR3 is TGCGCCAGCAGCCAAGCTTATCTAGCGGGAGGTTTGGTGGATGAGCAGTACTTC. Amino acid sequence: CASSQAYLAGGLVDEQYF.

The V gene is TRBV6-5, the J gene TRBJ2-3; possibly TRBD2 for D (7 bases). V lost 3 bases to trimming and J lost 4 bases, with 17 bases between them. The CDR3 totals 16 residues. CDR1 and CDR2 from the germline V gene are MNHEY and SVGAGI. CDR3 bases: TGTGCCAGCAGTTATGGGGGGGCGGGTCGACCAGATACGCAGTATTTT. It is translated as CASSYGGAGRPDTQYF.

This clone has a handful of counts. The gene calls are TRBV19 and TRBJ2-5; no definite D call. CDR1 is LNHDA, CDR2 SQIVND, per germline (reference sequence). This CDR3 is built from 13 residues. V was shortened by 5 bases and J by 2 bases, with 9 bases between the two germline ends. The CDR3: CASSARHQETQYF. The CDR3 DNA reads as TGTGCCAGTAGTGCCCGACATCAAGAGACCCAGTACTTC.

The gene calls are TRBV10-3 and TRBJ2-1; 8 nucleotides match TRBD1. Trimming took 6 bases from V and 8 from J; bases not matched to a gene: 12. Germline values: CDR1 ENHRY, CDR2 SYGVKD. The CDR3 is 15 residues long. CDR3 nucleotide sequence: TGTGCCATCAGCCTTACAGGGGGTGGTACGGATGAGCAGTTCTTC. Its translation is CAISLTGGGTDEQFF.

The chain employs TRBV5-6 and TRBJ2-1; D may be TRBD2 (7 bases). The CDR3 runs to 14 residues. V dropped 7 bases and J dropped 4 bases, with 15 bases sitting between them. CDR1 is SGHDT, CDR2 YYEEEE, per germline. The CDR3 sequence is CASRGALVYNEQFF. CDR3 sequence (DNA): TGTGCCAGCCGGGGGGCTTTGGTATACAATGAGCAGTTCTTC.

The chain has TRBV10-3 and TRBJ1-2; no definite D call. The germline V gene encodes CDR1 ENHRY and CDR2 SYGVKD. This CDR3 contains 12 residues. V was trimmed by 4 bases and J by 4 bases, leaving 7 bases between them. The CDR3: CAISVEGYGYTF. The CDR3 nucleotides read TGTGCCATCAGTGTTGAGGGCTATGGCTACACCTTC.

A few counts support this clone. The chain has TRBV6-1 and TRBJ1-2; 7 bases are a match to TRBD1. The CDR3 totals 15 residues. Germline V gives CDR1 MNHNS, CDR2 SASEGT. V shed 1 base and J 2 bases; nucleotides not matched to a gene: 4. CDR3 DNA sequence: TGTGCCAGCAGTGAAGGAGGGGGCTCGAACTATGGCTACACCTTC. As protein: CASSEGGGSNYGYTF.

V gene TRBV19 combines with J gene TRBJ1-3; TRBD1 matches at 8 bases. Germline CDR1 reads LNHDA; CDR2 reads SQIVND (reference sequence). V was clipped by 9 bases and J by 2 bases; unmatched bases: 6. The CDR3 is 14 amino acids. CDR3 protein: CASMRQGPGNTIYF. The CDR3 DNA follows: TGTGCCAGCATGAGACAGGGGCCTGGAAACACCATATATTTT.

The rearrangement joins TRBV9 to TRBJ2-3; the D gene is possibly TRBD1 (5 bases). V gave up 0 bases and J gave up 4 bases, with 9 bases separating them. The germline gives CDR1 SGDLS, CDR2 YYNGEE. The length of the CDR3 is 14 residues. CDR3 protein: CASSVEEGADTQYF. The CDR3 coding sequence is TGTGCCAGCAGCGTAGAAGAAGGGGCAGATACGCAGTATTTT. Full variable domain (outside the CDR3, taken from reference TRBV9 and TRBJ2-3): DSGVTQTPKHLITATGQRVTLRCSPRSGDLSVYWYQQSLDQGLQFLIQYYNGEERAKGNILERFSAQQFPDLHSELNLSSLELGDSALYFCASSVEEGADTQYFGPGTRLTVL.